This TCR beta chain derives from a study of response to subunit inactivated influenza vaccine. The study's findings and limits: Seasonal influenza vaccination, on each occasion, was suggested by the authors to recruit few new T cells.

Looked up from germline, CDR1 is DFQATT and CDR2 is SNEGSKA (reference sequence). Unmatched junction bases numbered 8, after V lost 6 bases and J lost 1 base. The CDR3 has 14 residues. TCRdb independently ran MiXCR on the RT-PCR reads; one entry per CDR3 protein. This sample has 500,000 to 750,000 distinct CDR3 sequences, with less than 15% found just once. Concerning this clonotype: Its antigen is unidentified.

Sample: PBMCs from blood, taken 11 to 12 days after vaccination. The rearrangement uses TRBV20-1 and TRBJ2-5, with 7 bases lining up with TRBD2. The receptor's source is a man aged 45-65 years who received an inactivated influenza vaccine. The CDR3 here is CSALTLAGQETQYF. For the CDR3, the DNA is TGCAGTGCCCTTACCTTAGCGGGCCAAGAGACCCAGTACTTC.